Presented here are 2 T cell receptor beta chains from one specimen sequenced in a study of cytomegalovirus exposure and HLA in healthy donors. Clones were sequenced by immunoSEQ multiplex PCR, and TCRdb holds only the in-frame ones, with some missing. The sample contains 65,000 to 100,000 clones, 90% to 95% of which appear only once. Specimen: PBMCs. Receptor source: a woman between 25 and 40 years old in good health and CMV-seronegative.

V usage is TRBV18 and J usage is TRBJ1-4; 8 bases map to TRBD1. V lost 7 bases to trimming and J lost 8 bases; unmatched junction nucleotides: 9. The V gene's germline CDR1 is KGHSH and CDR2 LQKENI. The CDR3 is 14 amino acids. The CDR3 reads CASLSGTGSEKLFF. CDR3 sequence (DNA): TGTGCCAGCTTGTCCGGGACAGGCTCGGAAAAACTGTTTTTT.

This sequence joins TRBV7-9 and TRBJ2-3; TRBD2 agrees at 10 bases. This CDR3 comprises 14 residues. V trimming: 6 bases; J trimming: 3 bases; junction bases outside the gene matches: 3. Germline V gives CDR1 SEHNR, CDR2 FQNEAQ (reference sequence). CDR3 DNA: TGTGCCAGCAGTGTTAGCGGGGGGACAGATACGCAGTATTTT. Translated: CASSVSGGTDTQYF. The full variable domain, with the rest looked up from reference TRBV7-9 and TRBJ2-3, is DTGVSQNPRHKITKRGQNVTFRCDPISEHNRLYWYRQTLGQGPEFLTYFQNEAQLEKSRLLSDRFSAERPKGSFSTLEIQRTEQGDSAMYLCASSVSGGTDTQYFGPGTRLTVL.